Listed here is a single TCR beta chain. Its antigen is not identified. Documented time point: blood 2 weeks post-SBRT. Treatment described: 15 Gy SBRT to primary tumor, nephrectomy 4 weeks later. This renal cell carcinoma was of the clear cell type. This entry is derived from a study of radiation and T cells in renal cell carcinoma. Method: immunoSEQ multiplex PCR; TCRdb's copy keeps in-frame clones and lacks some. The data contain some 120,000 clones, roughly 91% of them singletons. Study-wide results and caveats: In blood, top tumor clones expanded by 2 weeks, shrinking by 4.

The germline CDR1 and CDR2 sequences are MNHNY and SVGAGI (reference sequence). V shed 6 bases and J shed 3 bases, with 14 bases lying between them. This CDR3 is built from 15 residues. Source: blood, taken from a patient whose treatment included radiotherapy and nephrectomy. The TCR was taken from a woman aged 70-85 years with renal cell carcinoma. V usage is TRBV6-6 and J usage is TRBJ1-4; TRBD1 is a possible D gene (5 bases). The CDR3 here is CASRPTGRSNEKLFF. CDR3 sequence (DNA): TGTGCCAGCAGGCCCACGGGACGGTCTAATGAAAAACTGTTTTTT.